These T cell receptor beta chains were read from a single sample in a study of CD4 T cells in relation to SARS-CoV-2 and coronaviruses. Clones were sequenced by immunoSEQ multiplex PCR, and TCRdb holds only the in-frame ones, with some missing. The profile covers about 37,000 clones, with approximately 86% appearing a single time and more than 3.5% taken by the ten largest. Antigens of these TCRs are unknown. The sequencing input was naive CD4+ T cells from PBMCs, cultured in vitro. The receptors were sampled from an adult with COVID-19. CDR3s include the opening cysteine and the closing phenylalanine or tryptophan. The order of the fields is D gene, V gene, clone size, J gene, CDR3 protein, CDR3 DNA. A D gene is named only where the DNA matches it firmly. Size tells how often a clone was seen (once, few, many) or the class of an expanded clone, and some rows leave it out.

>TRBD1|TRBV6-5|few|TRBJ1-5
CASRMTGDNQPQHF
TGTGCCAGCAGGATGACAGGGGACAATCAGCCCCAGCATTTT
>NA|TRBV6-5|NA|TRBJ2-3
CASKNPEATDTQYF
TGTGCCAGCAAAAACCCAGAAGCCACAGATACGCAGTATTTT
>NA|TRBV6-5|NA|TRBJ2-1
CATRAGIGLYNEQFF
TGTGCCACTAGAGCCGGTATAGGACTCTACAATGAGCAGTTCTTC
>TRBD1|TRBV28|NA|TRBJ2-4
CASRTRDSLAKNIQYF
TGTGCCAGCAGAACCCGGGACAGCCTAGCCAAAAACATTCAGTACTTC
>NA|TRBV27|NA|TRBJ2-3
CASSLSPDSTTSTDTQYF
TGTGCCAGCAGTTTATCCCCGGACAGTACGACTAGCACAGATACGCAGTATTTT
>NA|TRBV28|medium-sized|TRBJ2-7
CASGLTYEQYF
TGTGCCAGCGGACTGACCTACGAGCAGTACTTC
>TRBD2|TRBV20-1|NA|TRBJ2-1
CSASPLEGGINNEQFF
TGCAGTGCTAGTCCCCTGGAGGGAGGGATAAACAATGAGCAGTTCTTC
>TRBD1|TRBV6-2/TRBV6-3|NA|TRBJ1-5
CASSYAAGTGALNQPQHF
TGTGCCAGCAGTTACGCAGCCGGGACAGGGGCGCTAAATCAGCCCCAGCATTTT
>NA|TRBV6-2/TRBV6-3|NA|TRBJ2-5
CASSNLAEYQETQYF
TGTGCCAGCAGTAATTTAGCGGAGTACCAAGAGACCCAGTACTTC
>NA|TRBV20-1|NA|TRBJ2-1
CSAEDLPEQFF
TGCAGTGCTGAGGACTTACCCGAGCAGTTCTTC
>NA|TRBV5-5|NA|TRBJ1-2
CASSSLGPEEGYGYTF
TGTGCCAGCAGCTCCTTGGGTCCTGAGGAAGGCTATGGCTACACCTTC
>NA|TRBV19|NA|TRBJ1-4
CASYGGDEKLFF
TGTGCCAGTTACGGGGGCGATGAAAAACTGTTTTTT
>TRBD2|TRBV5-1|NA|TRBJ2-3
CASSLVREDFSSTDTQYF
TGCGCCAGCAGCTTGGTGCGGGAGGACTTTTCTAGCACAGATACGCAGTATTTT
>NA|TRBV29-1|NA|TRBJ2-5
CSAVPRRFRETQYF
TGCAGCGCCGTACCTCGGAGGTTTCGAGAGACCCAGTACTTC
>NA|TRBV2|once|TRBJ2-1
CASSPIDEQFF
TGTGCCAGCAGTCCTATCGATGAGCAGTTCTTC
>NA|TRBV10-1|NA|TRBJ2-2
CASSESGAGELFF
TGCGCCAGCAGTGAGTCGGGGGCCGGGGAGCTGTTTTTT
>NA|TRBV9|NA|TRBJ2-5
CASSILAGGLGETQYF
TGTGCCAGCAGCATCTTGGCGGGTGGTTTAGGAGAGACCCAGTACTTC
>TRBD2|TRBV11-2|NA|TRBJ2-1
CASSMGLANYNEQFF
TGTGCCAGCAGCATGGGACTAGCGAACTACAATGAGCAGTTCTTC
>TRBD2|TRBV27|NA|TRBJ2-1
CASSPLTKREGVDEQFF
TGTGCCAGCAGCCCCCTTACTAAGCGGGAGGGCGTAGATGAGCAGTTCTTC
>TRBD2|TRBV28|NA|TRBJ2-2
CASSLMLGLAGGLDTGELFF
TGTGCCAGCAGTTTAATGTTGGGACTAGCGGGAGGGCTAGACACCGGGGAGCTGTTTTTT
>TRBD1|TRBV19|NA|TRBJ1-4
CASSTPRDRSREKLFF
TGTGCCAGTAGTACCCCTAGGGACAGATCGCGAGAAAAACTGTTTTTT
>TRBD2|TRBV4-1|NA|TRBJ2-1
CASSRWEGIGNEQFF
TGCGCCAGCAGCCGGTGGGAGGGAATTGGCAATGAGCAGTTCTTC
>TRBD1|TRBV5-6|NA|TRBJ2-1
CASSPGQGPYNEQFF
TGTGCCAGCAGCCCGGGACAGGGTCCCTACAATGAGCAGTTCTTC
>NA|TRBV3-1/TRBV3-2|NA|TRBJ1-6
CASSQFLGGVVGSPLHF
TGTGCCAGCAGCCAATTTCTTGGGGGCGTAGTGGGATCACCCCTCCACTTT
>NA|TRBV6-5|NA|TRBJ2-3
CASSRTVRTDTQYF
TGTGCCAGCAGCCGGACAGTGCGCACAGATACGCAGTATTTT
>TRBD2|TRBV15|NA|TRBJ2-3
CATSRVAGGSTDTQYF
TGTGCCACCAGCAGAGTAGCGGGAGGAAGCACAGATACGCAGTATTTT
>NA|TRBV9|NA|TRBJ2-5
CASSVEGGRETQYF
TGTGCCAGCAGCGTAGAGGGGGGTAGAGAGACCCAGTACTTC
>TRBD1|TRBV28|NA|TRBJ1-2
CASTTLQGWDGYTF
TGTGCCAGCACCACCCTACAGGGGTGGGATGGCTACACCTTC
>NA|TRBV28|NA|TRBJ2-2
CASTSRGSAGTGELFF
TGTGCCAGCACCTCGAGGGGCAGCGCCGGCACCGGGGAGCTGTTTTTT
>NA|TRBV2|NA|TRBJ2-1
CASSGTSFRDEQFF
TGTGCCAGCAGTGGGACGTCTTTTCGCGATGAGCAGTTCTTC
>NA|TRBV28|NA|TRBJ1-5
CASSWGVTQPQHF
TGTGCCAGCAGTTGGGGGGTGACTCAGCCCCAGCATTTT
>NA|TRBV5-4|NA|TRBJ1-2
CASRPLSSGYTF
TGTGCCAGCAGACCTCTCTCGAGTGGCTACACCTTC
>TRBD2|TRBV28|NA|TRBJ2-1
CASRPRTSGNEQFF
TGTGCCAGCAGACCCCGGACTAGCGGCAATGAGCAGTTCTTC
>NA|TRBV15|NA|TRBJ1-3
CATSRDPGGSGNTIYF
TGTGCCACCAGCAGAGACCCGGGGGGATCTGGAAACACCATATATTTT
>TRBD2|TRBV7-2|once|TRBJ2-3
CASSTRSGRTDTQYF
TGTGCCAGCAGCACCAGGAGCGGGAGGACAGATACGCAGTATTTT
>TRBD2|TRBV20-1|once|TRBJ2-1
CSASLGLAGLTSSYNEQFF
TGCAGTGCTAGTTTGGGACTAGCGGGACTAACGAGCTCCTACAATGAGCAGTTCTTC
>NA|TRBV7-3|NA|TRBJ2-3
CASSLTGSTDTQYF
TGTGCCAGCAGCTTAACCGGGAGCACAGATACGCAGTATTTT
>TRBD1|TRBV28|NA|TRBJ2-7
CASSRPGTGFYEQYF
TGTGCCAGCAGCAGACCCGGGACAGGATTCTACGAGCAGTACTTC
>NA|TRBV2|NA|TRBJ1-6
CASSELANSPLHF
TGTGCCAGCAGTGAACTGGCTAATTCACCCCTCCACTTT
>TRBD2|TRBV5-5|few|TRBJ2-1
CASSRRLAANSYNEQFF
TGTGCCAGCAGCCGCAGACTAGCGGCGAACTCCTACAATGAGCAGTTCTTC
>NA|TRBV18|NA|TRBJ2-3
CASSPRQGTDTQYF
TGTGCCAGCTCACCAAGACAGGGCACAGATACGCAGTATTTT
>NA|TRBV7-2|few|TRBJ2-2
CASSLVGTNTGELFF
TGTGCCAGCAGCTTGGTCGGGACGAACACCGGGGAGCTGTTTTTT
>NA|TRBV27|NA|TRBJ2-1
CASSWSLVSDEQFF
TGTGCCTCCTCTTGGAGTTTAGTGTCGGATGAGCAGTTCTTC
>NA|TRBV7-9|NA|TRBJ1-2
CASSLFTPGGGYTF
TGTGCCAGCAGCTTATTTACACCTGGCGGGGGCTACACCTTC
>TRBD2|TRBV2|once|TRBJ2-3
CARGTSPSTDTQYF
TGTGCCAGGGGGACTAGCCCCAGTACAGATACGCAGTATTTT
>NA|TRBV13|NA|TRBJ2-3
CASSSPGERADTQYF
TGTGCCAGCAGTTCCCCGGGGGAGAGGGCAGATACGCAGTATTTT
>TRBD2|TRBV7-6|once|TRBJ2-7
CASSRSMGGYYEQYF
TGTGCCAGCAGCCGATCGATGGGGGGGTACTACGAGCAGTACTTC